The source of this T cell receptor (beta chain) is a study of post-analysis software for immune sequencing data. Background on the study: There were relapsing-remitting, secondary progressive and progressive-relapsing multiple sclerosis among the disease courses included. Study conclusions and caveats: Patients carried five TRBV segments more frequently than controls did, and TRBV5-6, TRBV5-1 and TRBV20-1 were among them.

CDR1 is SQVTM and CDR2 is ANQGSEA in the germline V gene. Trimming cost V 6 bases and J 4 bases; bases outside gene matches: 7. This CDR3 is built from 14 residues. This clonotype appeared once. Its matching antigen is unknown. TCR beta cDNA libraries had unique molecular identifiers. TCRdb analysed the PCR reads with MiXCR anew, one entry per CDR3 protein. The table has about 770,000 distinct CDR3 sequences, around 42% seen once. This clonotype was sampled from a girl aged 5-17 years with multiple sclerosis. Sequencing was performed on blood. The chain is built from TRBV29-1 and TRBJ2-1; TRBD1 aligns across 9 bases. As DNA, the CDR3 is TGCAGCGTCGTTTCCGGGACAGGGTACAATGAGCAGTTCTTC. This codes for CSVVSGTGYNEQFF.